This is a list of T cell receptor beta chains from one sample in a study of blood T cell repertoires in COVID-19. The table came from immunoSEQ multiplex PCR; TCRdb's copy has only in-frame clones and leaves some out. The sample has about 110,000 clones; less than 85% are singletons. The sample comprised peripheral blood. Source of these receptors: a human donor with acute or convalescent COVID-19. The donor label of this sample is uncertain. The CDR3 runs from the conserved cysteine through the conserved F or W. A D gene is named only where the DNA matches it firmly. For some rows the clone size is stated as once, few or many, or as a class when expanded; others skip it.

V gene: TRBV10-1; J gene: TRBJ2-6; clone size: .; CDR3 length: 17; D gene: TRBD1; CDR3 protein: CASSSGQGCSGANVLTF; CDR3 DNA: TGCGCCAGCAGTTCCGGACAGGGTTGCTCTGGGGCCAACGTCCTGACTTTC
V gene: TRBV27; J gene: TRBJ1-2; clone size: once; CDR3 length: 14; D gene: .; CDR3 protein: CASSPYRDGYGYTF; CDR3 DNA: TGTGCCAGCAGTCCATACAGGGACGGCTATGGCTACACCTTC
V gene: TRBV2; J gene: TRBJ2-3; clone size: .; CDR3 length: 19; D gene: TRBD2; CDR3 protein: CASSGRLSVAGESTDTQYF; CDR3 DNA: TGTGCCAGCAGTGGACGACTTTCGGTAGCGGGGGAATCCACAGATACGCAGTATTTT
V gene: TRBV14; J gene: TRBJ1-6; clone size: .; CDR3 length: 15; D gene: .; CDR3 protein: CASSHDVWGGSPLHF; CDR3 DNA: TGTGCCAGCAGCCACGACGTTTGGGGAGGTTCACCCCTCCACTTT
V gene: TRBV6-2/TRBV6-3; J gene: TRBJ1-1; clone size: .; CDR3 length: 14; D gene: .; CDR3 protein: CASSWAAMNTEAFF; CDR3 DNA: TGTGCCAGCAGTTGGGCAGCCATGAACACTGAAGCTTTCTTT
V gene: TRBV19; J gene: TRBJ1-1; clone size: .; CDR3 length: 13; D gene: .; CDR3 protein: CASSMSYNTEAFF; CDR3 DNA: TGTGCCAGTAGTATGAGCTACAACACTGAAGCTTTCTTT
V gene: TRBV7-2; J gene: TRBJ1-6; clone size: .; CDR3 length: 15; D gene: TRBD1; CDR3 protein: CASSSTRDRNSPLHF; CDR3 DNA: TGTGCCAGCAGTTCTACCCGGGACAGGAATTCACCCCTCCACTTT
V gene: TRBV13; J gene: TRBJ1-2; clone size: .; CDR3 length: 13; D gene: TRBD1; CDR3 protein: CASGQGGGYGYTF; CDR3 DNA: TGTGCCAGCGGCCAGGGGGGAGGCTATGGCTACACCTTC
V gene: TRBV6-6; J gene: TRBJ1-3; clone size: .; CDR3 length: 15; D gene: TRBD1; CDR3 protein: CASSSGQGAGNTIYF; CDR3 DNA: TGTGCCAGCAGTTCCGGACAGGGGGCAGGAAACACCATATATTTT
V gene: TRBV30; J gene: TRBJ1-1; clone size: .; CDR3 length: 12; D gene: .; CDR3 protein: CAWSASGTEAFF; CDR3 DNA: TGTGCCTGGAGCGCCAGCGGGACTGAAGCTTTCTTT
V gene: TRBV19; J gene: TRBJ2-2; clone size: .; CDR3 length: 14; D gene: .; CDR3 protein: CASSRGRDTGELFF; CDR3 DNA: TGTGCCAGTAGTAGAGGCAGGGACACCGGGGAGCTGTTTTTT
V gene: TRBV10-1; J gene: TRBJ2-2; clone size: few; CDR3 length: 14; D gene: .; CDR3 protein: CASRREVGTGELFF; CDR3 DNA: TGCGCCAGCAGGCGCGAGGTCGGCACCGGGGAGCTGTTTTTT
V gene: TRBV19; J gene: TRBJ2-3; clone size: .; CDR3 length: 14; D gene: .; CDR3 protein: CATQGPGPTDTQYF; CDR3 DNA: TGTGCCACCCAGGGTCCGGGCCCCACAGATACGCAGTATTTT
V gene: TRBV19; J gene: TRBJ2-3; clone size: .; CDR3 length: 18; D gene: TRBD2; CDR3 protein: CASSIRGLAGASTDTQYF; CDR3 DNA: TGTGCCAGTAGTATAAGGGGACTAGCGGGGGCTAGCACAGATACGCAGTATTTT
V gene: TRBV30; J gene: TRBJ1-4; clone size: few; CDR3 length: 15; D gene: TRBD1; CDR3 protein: CAWSPGTGQYEKLFF; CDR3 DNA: TGTGCCTGGAGCCCTGGGACAGGGCAGTATGAAAAACTGTTTTTT
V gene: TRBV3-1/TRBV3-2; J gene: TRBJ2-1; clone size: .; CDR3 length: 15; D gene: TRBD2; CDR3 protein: CASSQASGGGGEQFF; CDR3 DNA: TGTGCCAGCAGCCAAGCAAGCGGGGGGGGAGGTGAGCAGTTCTTC
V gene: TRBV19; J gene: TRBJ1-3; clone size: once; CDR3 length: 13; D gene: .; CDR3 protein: CASREGTGNTIYF; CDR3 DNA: TGTGCCAGCCGGGAGGGGACTGGAAACACCATATATTTT
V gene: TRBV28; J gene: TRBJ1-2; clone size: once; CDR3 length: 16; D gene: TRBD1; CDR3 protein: CASSPGGQGGYNGYTF; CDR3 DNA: TGTGCCAGCAGTCCGGGCGGACAGGGCGGATATAATGGCTACACCTTC
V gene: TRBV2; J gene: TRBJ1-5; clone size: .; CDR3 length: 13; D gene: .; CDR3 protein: CASTSSTNQPQHF; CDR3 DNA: TGTGCCAGCACCTCGAGCACCAATCAGCCCCAGCATTTT
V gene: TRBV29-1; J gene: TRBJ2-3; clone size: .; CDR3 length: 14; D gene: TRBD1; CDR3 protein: CSAHKGQGPDTQYF; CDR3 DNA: TGCAGCGCTCACAAAGGACAGGGGCCAGATACGCAGTATTTT
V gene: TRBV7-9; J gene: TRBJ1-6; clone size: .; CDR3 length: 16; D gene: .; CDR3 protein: CASSLGAGFYNSPLHF; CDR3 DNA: TGTGCCAGCAGCTTAGGGGCAGGGTTCTATAATTCACCCCTCCACTTT
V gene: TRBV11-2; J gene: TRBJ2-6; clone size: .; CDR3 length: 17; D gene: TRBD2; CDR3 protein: CASSLDLGREGANVLTF; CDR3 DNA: TGTGCCAGCAGCTTAGATCTGGGGAGGGAAGGGGCCAACGTCCTGACTTTC
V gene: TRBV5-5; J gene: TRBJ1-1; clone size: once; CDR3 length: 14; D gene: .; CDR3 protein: CASSLGLRQTEAFF; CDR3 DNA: TGTGCCAGCAGCTTGGGCTTGCGTCAAACTGAAGCTTTCTTT
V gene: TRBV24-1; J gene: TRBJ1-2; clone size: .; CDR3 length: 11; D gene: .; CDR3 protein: CATSDPYGYTF; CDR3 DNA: TGTGCCACCAGTGACCCTTATGGCTACACCTTC
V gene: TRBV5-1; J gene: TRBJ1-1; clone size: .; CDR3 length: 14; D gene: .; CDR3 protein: CASSLTGHNTEAFF; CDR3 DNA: TGCGCCAGCAGCTTGACAGGGCATAACACTGAAGCTTTCTTT
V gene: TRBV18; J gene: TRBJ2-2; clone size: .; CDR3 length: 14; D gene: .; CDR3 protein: CASSPHKNTGELFF; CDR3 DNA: TGTGCCAGCTCACCACACAAGAACACCGGGGAGCTGTTTTTT
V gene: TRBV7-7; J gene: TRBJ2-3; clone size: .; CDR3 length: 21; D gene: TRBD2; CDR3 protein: CASSPPPGLAGGATSTDTQYF; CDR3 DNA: TGTGCCAGCAGCCCACCCCCCGGTCTAGCGGGGGGGGCAACTAGCACAGATACGCAGTATTTT
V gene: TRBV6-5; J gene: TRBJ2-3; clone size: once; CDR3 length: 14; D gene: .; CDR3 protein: CASRPLRFTDTQYF; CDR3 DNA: TGTGCCAGCAGGCCCTTACGGTTCACAGATACGCAGTATTTT
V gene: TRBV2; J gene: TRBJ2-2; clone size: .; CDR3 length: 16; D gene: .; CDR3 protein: CASSEAQRAVTGELFF; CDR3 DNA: TGTGCCAGCAGTGAAGCACAGCGGGCGGTGACCGGGGAGCTGTTTTTT
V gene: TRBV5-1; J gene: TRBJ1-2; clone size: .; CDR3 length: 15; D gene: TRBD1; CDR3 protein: CASSEGQVQSGGYTF; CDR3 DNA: TGCGCCAGCAGCGAAGGACAGGTTCAGTCAGGTGGCTACACCTTC
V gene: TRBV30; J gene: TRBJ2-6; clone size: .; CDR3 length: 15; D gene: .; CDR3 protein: CAWTRGASGANVLTF; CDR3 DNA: TGTGCCTGGACCAGGGGGGCCTCTGGGGCCAACGTCCTGACTTTC
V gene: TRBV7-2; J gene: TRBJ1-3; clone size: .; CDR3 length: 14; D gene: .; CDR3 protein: CASSPDSSGNTIYF; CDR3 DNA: TGTGCCAGCAGCCCGGACAGCTCTGGAAACACCATATATTTT
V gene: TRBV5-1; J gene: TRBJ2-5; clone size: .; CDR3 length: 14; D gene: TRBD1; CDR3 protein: CASSFGDRAETQYF; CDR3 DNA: TGCGCCAGCAGCTTTGGAGACAGGGCTGAGACCCAGTACTTC
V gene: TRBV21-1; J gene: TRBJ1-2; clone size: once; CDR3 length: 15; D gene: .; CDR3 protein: CASSKGSGLNYGYTF; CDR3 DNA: TGTGCCAGCAGCAAAGGGTCAGGGCTTAACTATGGCTACACCTTC
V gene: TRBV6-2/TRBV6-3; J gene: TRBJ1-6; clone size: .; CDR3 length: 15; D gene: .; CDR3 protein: CASSYPQGNNSPLHF; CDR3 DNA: TGTGCCAGCAGTTACCCCCAGGGAAACAATTCACCCCTCCACTTT
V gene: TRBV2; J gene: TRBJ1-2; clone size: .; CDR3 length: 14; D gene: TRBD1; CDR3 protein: CASRGTGWVYGYTF; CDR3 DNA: TGTGCCAGCAGGGGGACAGGGTGGGTCTATGGCTACACCTTC
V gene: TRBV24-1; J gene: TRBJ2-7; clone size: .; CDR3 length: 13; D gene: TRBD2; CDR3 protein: CATSGGSTYEQYF; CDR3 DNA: TGTGCCACTAGCGGGGGAAGCACCTACGAGCAGTACTTC
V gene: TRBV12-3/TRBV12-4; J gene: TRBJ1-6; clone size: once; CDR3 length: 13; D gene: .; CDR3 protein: CASSLSGGSPLHF; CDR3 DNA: TGTGCCAGCAGTTTAAGTGGAGGTTCACCCCTCCACTTT
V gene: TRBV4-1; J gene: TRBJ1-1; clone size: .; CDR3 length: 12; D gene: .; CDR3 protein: CASPQANTEAFF; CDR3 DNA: TGCGCCAGCCCCCAGGCAAACACTGAAGCTTTCTTT
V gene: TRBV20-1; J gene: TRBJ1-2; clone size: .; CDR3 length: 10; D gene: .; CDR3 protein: CSAGRGGYTF; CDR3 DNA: TGCAGTGCTGGTAGGGGCGGCTACACCTTC
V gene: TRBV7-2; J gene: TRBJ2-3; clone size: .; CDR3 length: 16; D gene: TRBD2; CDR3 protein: CASSVKRGGITDTQYF; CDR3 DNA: TGTGCCAGCAGCGTAAAGCGGGGAGGAATCACAGATACGCAGTATTTT
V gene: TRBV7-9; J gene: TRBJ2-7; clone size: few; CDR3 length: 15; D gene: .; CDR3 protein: CASSLPRLGGYEQYF; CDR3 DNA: TGTGCCAGCAGCTTACCGAGACTAGGAGGCTACGAGCAGTACTTC
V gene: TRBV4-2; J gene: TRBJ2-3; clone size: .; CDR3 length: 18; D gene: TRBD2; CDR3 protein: CASSPRLAGGLGTDTQYF; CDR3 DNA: TGTGCCAGCAGCCCAAGACTAGCGGGGGGGCTCGGCACAGATACGCAGTATTTT
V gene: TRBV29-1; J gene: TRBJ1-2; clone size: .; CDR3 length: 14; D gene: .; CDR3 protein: CSVEGGLANYGYTF; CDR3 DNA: TGCAGCGTTGAAGGGGGACTAGCTAACTATGGCTACACCTTC
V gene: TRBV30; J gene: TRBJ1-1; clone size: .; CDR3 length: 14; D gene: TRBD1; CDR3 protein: CAGDRGRSDTEAFF; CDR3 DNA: TGTGCCGGAGACAGGGGGCGCTCGGACACTGAAGCTTTCTTT
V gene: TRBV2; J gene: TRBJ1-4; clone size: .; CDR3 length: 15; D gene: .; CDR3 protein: CASSEARGNNEKLFF; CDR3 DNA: TGTGCCAGCAGTGAAGCCCGGGGGAATAATGAAAAACTGTTTTTT
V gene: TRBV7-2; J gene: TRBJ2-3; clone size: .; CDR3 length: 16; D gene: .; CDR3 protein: CASTYGGGGSTDTQYF; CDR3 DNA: TGTGCCAGCACTTACGGCGGGGGCGGCAGCACAGATACGCAGTATTTT
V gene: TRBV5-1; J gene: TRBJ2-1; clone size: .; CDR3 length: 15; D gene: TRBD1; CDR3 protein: CASSLVGDSYNEQFF; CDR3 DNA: TGCGCCAGCAGCTTGGTAGGGGACAGTTACAATGAGCAGTTCTTC
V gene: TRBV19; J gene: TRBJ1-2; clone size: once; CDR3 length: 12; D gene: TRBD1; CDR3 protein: CASSPRQGGYTF; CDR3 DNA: TGTGCCAGTAGTCCCCGACAGGGCGGCTACACCTTC
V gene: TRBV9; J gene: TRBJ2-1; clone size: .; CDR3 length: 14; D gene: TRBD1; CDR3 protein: CASSPEGQGNEQFF; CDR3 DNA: TGTGCCAGCAGCCCAGAGGGACAGGGTAATGAGCAGTTCTTC
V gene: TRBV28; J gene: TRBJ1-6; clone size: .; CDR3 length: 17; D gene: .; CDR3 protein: CASSFPKDSSYNSPLHF; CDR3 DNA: TGTGCCAGCAGTTTTCCCAAAGACAGCTCCTATAATTCACCCCTCCACTTT
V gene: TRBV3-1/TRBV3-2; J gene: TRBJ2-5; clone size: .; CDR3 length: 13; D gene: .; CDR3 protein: CASSQGRQETQYF; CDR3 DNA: TGTGCCAGCAGCCAAGGGCGGCAAGAGACCCAGTACTTC
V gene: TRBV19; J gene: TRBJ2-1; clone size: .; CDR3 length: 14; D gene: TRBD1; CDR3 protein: CASSIGDSYNEQFF; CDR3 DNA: TGTGCCAGTAGTATCGGGGACAGTTACAATGAGCAGTTCTTC
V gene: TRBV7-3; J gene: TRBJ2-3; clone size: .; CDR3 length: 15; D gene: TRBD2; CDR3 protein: CASSRAGTSTDTQYF; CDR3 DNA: TGTGCCAGCAGCCGAGCGGGGACCTCCACAGATACGCAGTATTTT
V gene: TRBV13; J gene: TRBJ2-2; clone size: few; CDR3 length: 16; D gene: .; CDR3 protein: CASRVSNRAVTGELFF; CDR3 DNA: TGTGCCAGCAGGGTCTCGAACAGGGCCGTCACCGGGGAGCTGTTTTTT
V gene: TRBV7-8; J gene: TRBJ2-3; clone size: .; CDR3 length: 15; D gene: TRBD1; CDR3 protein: CASSPPGQGADTQYF; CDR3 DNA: TGTGCCAGCAGCCCACCCGGACAGGGGGCAGATACGCAGTATTTT
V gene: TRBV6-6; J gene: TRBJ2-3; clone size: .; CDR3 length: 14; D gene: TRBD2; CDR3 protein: CASSTSGAADTQYF; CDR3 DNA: TGTGCCAGCAGTACTAGCGGGGCGGCAGATACGCAGTATTTT